These 9 T cell receptor beta chains came from one sample sequenced in a study of CD8+ T cells in alopecia areata. RNA was extracted and reverse transcribed into cDNA as the sequencing template. The table came from immunoSEQ multiplex PCR; TCRdb's copy has only in-frame clones and leaves some out. This sample has 150,000 to 200,000 clones, with about 65% found just once. The sample's treatment: oral pan-JAK inhibitor, 5-10 mg twice daily. The sample consisted of CD4+ T cells sorted from blood, taken at week 49, from a patient treated with tofacitinib. These receptors came from a human donor with alopecia areata.

This clone was picked up one time. The genes are TRBV4-3 and TRBJ1-2, with 9 bases that match TRBD1. The CDR3 has 15 amino acids. Trimming cost V 3 bases and J 4 bases; bases outside gene matches: 6. From germline, CDR1 is LGHNA and CDR2 YSLEER. CDR3 sequence: CASSQGNRGPYGYTF. The CDR3 coding sequence is TGCGCCAGCAGCCAGGGTAACAGGGGGCCCTATGGCTACACCTTC.

This clone was counted a few times. The chain joins TRBV2 to TRBJ2-1, with D uncertain. Germline CDR1 is SNHLY and CDR2 is FYNNEI. The CDR3 is made up of 12 amino acids. Between the trimmed V and J ends, which lost 2 bases and 12 bases, there was a span of 11 bases. In DNA, the CDR3 is TGTGCCAGCAGTGAACGGCAGCAAGGGCAGTTCTTC. This translates into CASSERQQGQFF.

V usage is TRBV29-1 and J usage is TRBJ2-7; D might be TRBD1 (6 bases). The CDR3 totals 14 residues. Trimming stripped 7 bases from V and 1 base from J, with 17 bases between. The germline V gene has CDR1 SQVTM and CDR2 ANQGSEA. CDR3 sequence reads: CSARAGRGSYEQYF. For the CDR3, the DNA is TGCAGCGCCAGAGCCGGCAGGGGTTCCTACGAGCAGTACTTC.

This clone showed up just a few times. The sample contains more than one DNA sequence encoding this CDR3. V gene TRBV5-1 combines with J gene TRBJ2-2, with TRBD1 matching over 9 bases. V was pared by 4 bases and J by 5 bases, with 6 bases of the junction left unmatched. This CDR3 region has 15 residues. Germline V gives CDR1 SGHRS, CDR2 YFSETQ. CDR3 DNA sequence: TGCGCCAGCAGCACGGGGACAGGGAGTACCGGGGAGCTGTTTTTT. Its translation is CASSTGTGSTGELFF. The entire variable domain, with the rest obtained from reference TRBV5-1 and TRBJ2-2, is as follows: KAGVTQTPRYLIKTRGQQVTLSCSPISGHRSVSWYQQTPGQGLQFLFEYFSETQRNKGNFPGRFSGRQFSNSRSEMNVSTLELGDSALYLCASSTGTGSTGELFFGEGSRLTVL.

The genes are TRBV5-6 and TRBJ2-4; 7 nucleotides line up with TRBD1. The CDR3 loop spans 15 amino acids. The germline V gene encodes CDR1 SGHDT and CDR2 YYEEEE. The V segment lost 2 bases and the J segment 4 bases; nucleotides outside the gene matches: 6. In DNA form, the CDR3 reads TGTGCCAGCAGCTTCTTGACAGGGCGGAAAAACATTCAGTACTTC. Its protein product is CASSFLTGRKNIQYF. The full variable domain, in which reference TRBV5-6 and TRBJ2-4 provide the parts outside the CDR3, is DAGVTQSPTHLIKTRGQQVTLRCSPKSGHDTVSWYQQALGQGPQFIFQYYEEEERQRGNFPDRFSGHQFPNYSSELNVNALLLGDSALYLCASSFLTGRKNIQYFGAGTRLSVL.

The chain uses TRBV20-1 and TRBJ2-1; D is uncertain. V lost 7 bases to trimming and J lost 5 bases, with 9 bases between them. The V gene's germline CDR1 is DFQATT and CDR2 SNEGSKA (reference sequence). The CDR3 consists of 11 residues. The CDR3 DNA is TGCAGTGGGGGTCCCGACAATGAGCAGTTCTTC. Translated, it gives CSGGPDNEQFF.

In the case of this clone: At the DNA level, this CDR3 is encoded by other sequences in the same sample as well. The gene calls are TRBV4-3 and TRBJ1-5; D unresolved. The CDR3 sequence is 14 residues long. CDR1 and CDR2 from the germline V gene are LGHNA and YSLEER. The germline V and J ends were trimmed by 0 bases and 1 base, with 4 bases remaining between them. The CDR3 DNA reads TGCGCCAGCAGCCAAGATGTAAGCAATCAGCCCCAGCATTTT. The encoded protein is CASSQDVSNQPQHF.

J is TRBJ2-1 and V is TRBV7-6; D is undetermined. The germline V and J ends were trimmed by 4 bases and 10 bases, with 20 bases remaining between them. Germline-derived CDR1 and CDR2 are SGHVS and FNYEAQ. The CDR3 runs to 15 residues. CDR3 in DNA: TGTGCCAGCAGCTCCATGGCAGGTCCAGTGGGCGAGCAGTTCTTC. Residues: CASSSMAGPVGEQFF.

The genes are TRBV11-2 and TRBJ2-3; D not certain. V was clipped by 2 bases and J by 4 bases, with 4 bases between them. This CDR3 contains 12 residues. From germline, CDR1 is SGHAT and CDR2 FQNNGV. CDR3 sequence (DNA): TGTGCCAGCAGCTTATATGCAGATACGCAGTATTTT. This gives the protein CASSLYADTQYF.